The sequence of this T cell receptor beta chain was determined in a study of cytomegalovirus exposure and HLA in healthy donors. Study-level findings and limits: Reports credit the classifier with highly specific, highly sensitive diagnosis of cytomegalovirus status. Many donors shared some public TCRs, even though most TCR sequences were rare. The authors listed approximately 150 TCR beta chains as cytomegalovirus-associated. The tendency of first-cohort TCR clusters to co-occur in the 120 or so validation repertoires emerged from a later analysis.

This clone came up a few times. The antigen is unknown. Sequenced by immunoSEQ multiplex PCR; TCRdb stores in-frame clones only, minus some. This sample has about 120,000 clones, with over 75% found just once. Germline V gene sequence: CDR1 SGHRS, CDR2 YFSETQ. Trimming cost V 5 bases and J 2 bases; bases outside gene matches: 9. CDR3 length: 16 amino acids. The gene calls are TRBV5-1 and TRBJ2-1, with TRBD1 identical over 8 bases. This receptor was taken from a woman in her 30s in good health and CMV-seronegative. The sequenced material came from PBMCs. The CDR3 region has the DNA TGCGCCAGCAGGGCAGGGGGCTCAAGCCCCTACAATGAGCAGTTCTTC. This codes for CASRAGGSSPYNEQFF.